The clone carrying this T cell receptor beta chain qualifies as medium-sized. What it recognizes is unknown. The same CDR3 also results from other DNA sequences found in this sample. This record belongs to a study of long-term antiretroviral therapy in people with HIV. General study findings and limits: Clones that expanded before ART (that is, prior to treatment) dominated the repertoire at all time points. Controls showed broader CDR3 length ranges than did the HIV repertoires.

The run of the v3.0 immunoSEQ assay was at survey level. In sequencing, about 35,000-50,000 T-cell genomes per sample were targeted. Libraries were prepared by immunoSEQ multiplex PCR; TCRdb keeps only in-frame clonotypes and omits some of them. The top ten hold 4.6% of the sample, which has more than 20,000 clones, just under 85% seen once. The sample in question was unsorted PBMCs, obtained 0.5 years after starting antiretroviral therapy. The clonotype originates from a man younger than 35 with HIV.

The CDR3 here is CASSPGTYYGYTF. CDR3 bases: TGTGCCAGCAGTCCCGGGACCTACTATGGCTACACCTTC. V usage is TRBV28 and J usage is TRBJ1-2, with D possibly being TRBD1 (5 bases). V lost 5 bases and J 3 bases, leaving 10 bases between the germline ends. Germline loops: CDR1 MDHEN, CDR2 SYDVKM. This CDR3 region has 13 residues.